A selection of T cell receptor beta chains follows, all from one sample in a study of T cells after yellow fever vaccination. One entry per CDR3 protein, called by TCRdb with MiXCR from the 5' RACE reads. The sample carries some 32,000 distinct CDR3 sequences, 6.6% recorded once. The sample was PBMCs, either bulk or a sorted T-cell subset (CD4+, CD8+, memory, or dextramer-sorted; not recorded which), taken on the day of the first yellow fever vaccination. The receptors shown here come from a man aged 18-30 years who received the YFV17D yellow fever vaccine. CDR3s include the opening cysteine and the closing phenylalanine or tryptophan. The order of the fields is D gene, J gene, clone size, V gene, CDR3 protein, CDR3 DNA. The D gene is left open where the match is weak. Only some rows state a clone size, as once, few, many or a class for expanded clones.

TRBD1 | TRBJ1-3 | many | TRBV6-5 | CASAGTVEGNTIYF | TGTGCCAGCGCCGGGACAGTCGAGGGAAACACCATATATTTT
TRBD2 | TRBJ2-3 | many | TRBV2 | CASSFLLAGGEGTDTQYF | TGTGCCAGCAGTTTTTTACTAGCGGGGGGGGAAGGCACAGATACGCAGTATTTT
. | TRBJ2-3 | many | TRBV5-1 | CASSLVGRLADTQYF | TGCGCCAGCAGCTTGGTGGGCAGGTTGGCAGATACGCAGTATTTT
. | TRBJ1-2 | . | TRBV4-2 | CASSQVGDGYTF | TGTGCCAGCAGCCAAGTCGGGGATGGCTACACCTTC
. | TRBJ2-3 | many | TRBV25-1 | CASSELDGEEVPGTQYF | TGTGCCAGCAGTGAACTGGACGGGGAGGAGGTCCCAGGTACGCAGTATTTT
TRBD2 | TRBJ2-1 | many | TRBV5-1 | CASSSNSGGSYNEQFF | TGCGCCAGCAGCTCAAACAGCGGGGGCTCCTACAATGAGCAGTTCTTC
. | TRBJ2-3 | many | TRBV20-1 | CSARDGEGRPDTQYF | TGCAGTGCTAGAGATGGAGAAGGGCGGCCGGATACGCAGTATTTT
. | TRBJ2-3 | . | TRBV21-1 | CASSKERLAGGNSTDTQYF | TGTGCCAGCAGCAAAGAAAGACTAGCGGGGGGGAATAGCACAGATACGCAGTATTTT
. | TRBJ2-1 | many | TRBV20-1 | CSARDGRGPYNEQFF | TGCAGTGCTAGAGATGGACGGGGACCCTACAATGAGCAGTTCTTC
TRBD2 | TRBJ2-7 | many | TRBV3-1 | CASSQNSGGAYEQYF | TGTGCCAGCAGCCAAAATAGCGGGGGGGCCTACGAGCAGTACTTC
TRBD1 | TRBJ1-2 | many | TRBV12-3/TRBV12-4 | CASSLTGGSWGYTF | TGTGCCAGCAGTCTGACAGGGGGCAGCTGGGGCTACACCTTC
. | TRBJ2-7 | many | TRBV4-3 | CASSQDHQGALLSYEQYF | TGCGCCAGCAGCCAAGATCATCAGGGAGCACTCCTTTCCTACGAGCAGTACTTC
. | TRBJ2-7 | many | TRBV5-1 | CASSLADRPHSYEQYF | TGCGCCAGCAGCTTGGCAGATCGCCCCCACTCCTACGAGCAGTACTTC
TRBD2 | TRBJ2-1 | few | TRBV11-1 | CASSLVGRGRDFSNEQFF | TGTGCCAGCAGCTTAGTGGGGAGGGGCAGGGATTTTTCAAATGAGCAGTTCTTC